This T cell receptor (beta chain) comes out of a study of T-cell reconstitution after alpha-beta-depleted transplantation in children. Preparation of the TCRbeta library involved a method that used unique molecular identifiers. MiXCR, run by TCRdb on the PCR reads, gives a single entry per CDR3 protein. Of roughly 300,000 distinct CDR3 sequences listed, roughly 12% were seen once; the top ten hold roughly a quarter. With 5 bases removed from V and 0 bases from J, the gap between germline ends came to 11 bases. The CDR3 runs 15 residues. Germline V CDR1 and CDR2: SGHVS, FNYEAQ. This clonotype has ten or more counts.

The input for sequencing was peripheral blood, taken 180 days after TCRalphabeta/CD19-depleted stem cell transplant. The chain carries TRBV7-6 and TRBJ2-1; D is possibly TRBD1 or TRBD2 (5 bases each). This receptor was obtained from a male patient aged 2-15 years who had a stem cell transplant for chronic granulomatous disease, so the T cells may come from the graft donor. CDR3 amino acids: CASSPQGASYNEQFF. The DNA for the CDR3 is TGTGCCAGCAGCCCTCAGGGAGCCTCCTACAATGAGCAGTTCTTC.